The entry below describes one T cell receptor beta chain. This entry comes from a study of blood T cell repertoires in COVID-19. The overall study: Sites in the United States, Italy and Spain provided acute and convalescent COVID-19 samples. T cells, B-cell-depleted T cells, or PBMCs supplied cDNA or gDNA.

Per the original methods: Using reference gene primer amplification, nucleated cell counts were estimated. Clones were sequenced by immunoSEQ multiplex PCR, and TCRdb holds only the in-frame ones, with some missing. For V, J and clone size, that table is used; D and trimming come from the DNA. The sample carries about 280,000 clones, approximately 84% recorded once. Germline CDR1 and CDR2: SGHRS and YFSETQ. This CDR3 is built from 15 residues. The V and J ends lost 2 bases and 2 bases, in that order; junction bases with no gene match: 4. This sequence originates from a woman between 25 and 40 years old who had recovered from COVID-19. This rearrangement joins TRBV5-1 to TRBJ2-3; 8 nucleotides line up with TRBD2. The sequenced sample consisted of peripheral blood. The CDR3 reads CASSFRTSPTDTQYF. The DNA of the CDR3 is TGCGCCAGCAGCTTTAGGACTAGCCCCACAGATACGCAGTATTTT.